The rows below give T cell receptor beta chains drawn from one sample of a study of T-cell reconstitution after alpha-beta-depleted transplantation in children. TCRdb analysed the PCR reads with MiXCR anew, one entry per CDR3 protein. The data hold roughly 500,000 distinct CDR3 sequences, with approximately 12% observed a single time. This specimen consisted of PBMCs from the stem cell graft donor, obtained from the stem cell graft. Every receptor here comes from a human donor who donated a stem cell graft to a child with combined immunodeficiency. Both conserved end residues are part of each CDR3. D genes are given only for firm matches. For some rows the clone size is stated as once, few or many, or as a class when expanded; others skip it.

>TRBD1|TRBJ2-7|TRBV9|-
TGTGCCAGCAGCCCCGGCGGACAGGAATACGAGCAGTACTTC
CASSPGGQEYEQYF
>-|TRBJ2-5|TRBV24-1|-
TGTGCCACCAGTGATTTGCCCGGCTCAGGGTTTCGGGAGACCCAGTACTTC
CATSDLPGSGFRETQYF
>TRBD2|TRBJ2-1|TRBV6-5|few
TGTGCCAGCAGTTACTCGGGACTAGCGGGATCAGAGTACAATGAGCAGTTCTTC
CASSYSGLAGSEYNEQFF
>-|TRBJ2-1|TRBV7-2|few
TGTGCCAGCAGCGTCCCGGACTCAGGGGGGCCGGACAATGAGCAGTTCTTC
CASSVPDSGGPDNEQFF
>TRBD2|TRBJ2-3|TRBV29-1|few
TGCAGCGTTGAACTACCTAGCGGACATCAGGATCTCACAGATACGCAGTATTTT
CSVELPSGHQDLTDTQYF
>TRBD2|TRBJ2-5|TRBV12-3/TRBV12-4|-
TGTGCCAGCAGTTTATTCCTAGCGGGAGTCGAGACCCAGTACTTC
CASSLFLAGVETQYF
>-|TRBJ2-7|TRBV11-2|-
TGTGCCAGCAGAACCGGGACTTCGGCCTACGAGCAGTACTTC
CASRTGTSAYEQYF
>TRBD2|TRBJ2-3|TRBV5-1|-
TGCGCCAGCAGCAGCGGGACTAGCGCCACAGATACGCAGTATTTT
CASSSGTSATDTQYF
>TRBD1|TRBJ2-1|TRBV7-8|-
TGTGCCAGCAGCTACACAGGGGGGTCGTACAATGAGCAGTTCTTC
CASSYTGGSYNEQFF
>-|TRBJ2-7|TRBV7-6|few
TGTGCCAGCAGCTTAGAGCAGACGTACTCCTACGAGCAGTACTTC
CASSLEQTYSYEQYF
>-|TRBJ1-3|TRBV10-3|-
TGTGCCATCAGTGCGAAAACACGGGGGTCTGGAAACACCATATATTTT
CAISAKTRGSGNTIYF
>-|TRBJ2-7|TRBV5-1|few
TGCGCCAGCAGCTTCTACGGATACGAGCAGTACTTC
CASSFYGYEQYF
>TRBD1|TRBJ1-1|TRBV5-1|few
TGCGCCAGCAGCCCCAGGGACAGCATGAACACTGAAGCTTTCTTT
CASSPRDSMNTEAFF
>-|TRBJ1-1|TRBV20-1|many
TGCAGTGCTAGAGATTCGGTGGGGGTGGGTGAAGCTTTCTTT
CSARDSVGVGEAFF
>-|TRBJ2-1|TRBV29-1|many
TGCAGCGTTGAAGGCTGGCGGCTCTACAATGAGCAGTTCTTC
CSVEGWRLYNEQFF
>TRBD1|TRBJ2-7|TRBV5-1|-
TGCGCCAGCAGCTTGGGGGGCGGCGACAGGGACAACTACGAGCAGTACTTC
CASSLGGGDRDNYEQYF
>TRBD1|TRBJ2-1|TRBV7-3|-
TGTGCCAGCAGTGGGACAGTTTTAAGTAATGAGCAGTTCTTC
CASSGTVLSNEQFF
>-|TRBJ2-1|TRBV4-2|-
TGTGCCAGCAGCCATAAGAATGGGAGGAGCTCCTACAATGAGCAGTTCTTC
CASSHKNGRSSYNEQFF
>-|TRBJ2-1|TRBV27|many
TGTGCCAGCAGTCGGGGGCCGTACAATGAGCAGTTCTTC
CASSRGPYNEQFF
>-|TRBJ1-5|TRBV9|many
TGTGCCAGCAGCGTGACCCAGAGCAATCAGCCCCAGCATTTT
CASSVTQSNQPQHF
>-|TRBJ1-1|TRBV6-5|-
TGTGCCAGCAGTTTGGGGAACGGGCTGAACACTGAAGCTTTCTTT
CASSLGNGLNTEAFF
>-|TRBJ2-3|TRBV6-1|few
TGTGCCAGCAGCCCCCCGCCTGGTACTAGCACAGATACGCAGTATTTT
CASSPPPGTSTDTQYF
>-|TRBJ2-3|TRBV20-1|-
TGCAGTGCTAGAGATCTGATGGGAGGAAGGACAGATACGCAGTATTTT
CSARDLMGGRTDTQYF
>-|TRBJ2-5|TRBV15|few
TGTGCCACCAGCACCACGTCGACTAACCCCAAAGAGACCCAGTACTTC
CATSTTSTNPKETQYF
>TRBD2|TRBJ2-3|TRBV9|-
TGTGCCAGCAGCGTATCCGGGGGGGACACAGATACGCAGTATTTT
CASSVSGGDTDTQYF
>-|TRBJ2-1|TRBV25-1|few
TGTGCCAGCAGTGAATCGCACAGAGAGAGTTACAATGAGCAGTTCTTC
CASSESHRESYNEQFF
>-|TRBJ1-4|TRBV9|few
TGTGCCAGCAGCGTGGGGGCGGCTAATGAAAAACTGTTTTTT
CASSVGAANEKLFF
>-|TRBJ1-4|TRBV3-1|few
TGTGCCAGCAGCCAAGTGCCCGCCGTTGCCCATAATGAAAAACTGTTTTTT
CASSQVPAVAHNEKLFF
>-|TRBJ2-1|TRBV10-3|-
TGTGCCATCAGTGGGGACACTGGACATGAGCAGTTCTTC
CAISGDTGHEQFF
>TRBD1|TRBJ2-7|TRBV7-2|once
TGTGCCAGCAGCTTCCCTGGGCTAGGGGGCTACGTGCAGTACTTC
CASSFPGLGGYVQYF
>-|TRBJ1-2|TRBV5-1|few
TGCGCCAGCAGCTTAGGACGGAATAATAACTATGGCTACACCTTC
CASSLGRNNNYGYTF
>TRBD1|TRBJ1-1|TRBV12-3/TRBV12-4|-
TGTGCCAGCAGTTACAGCCGGGACAGAACTGAAGCTTTCTTT
CASSYSRDRTEAFF
>TRBD2|TRBJ2-1|TRBV20-1|many
TGCAGTGCGGCGGGAGGGACCTACAATGAGCAGTTCTTC
CSAAGGTYNEQFF
>-|TRBJ1-1|TRBV20-1|-
TGCAGTGCTAGGGCATTAATGAACACTGAAGCTTTCTTT
CSARALMNTEAFF
>TRBD2|TRBJ2-2|TRBV12-3/TRBV12-4|many
TGTGCCAGCACCGGGACTAGCGGGGCCGGGGAGCTGTTTTTT
CASTGTSGAGELFF
>TRBD1|TRBJ2-5|TRBV15|few
TGTGCCACCAGCTACCGGACAGGGGGCTTAGAAAAGACCCAGTACTTC
CATSYRTGGLEKTQYF
>TRBD1|TRBJ1-2|TRBV4-2|-
TGTGCCAGCAGCCCACTTAGATCCCAGGGGGATCCTAACTATGGCTACACCTTC
CASSPLRSQGDPNYGYTF
>-|TRBJ1-6|TRBV27|-
TGTGCCAGCAGCCGGGGGCAGGGTGGAGCACCCCTCCACTTT
CASSRGQGGAPLHF
>-|TRBJ2-1|TRBV30|-
TGTGCCTGGAGTCATTTCCATGAGCAGTTCTTC
CAWSHFHEQFF
>TRBD1|TRBJ2-7|TRBV7-2|-
TGTGCCAGCAGCCCGCTGGGACAGCCCATGATCTACGAGCAGTACTTC
CASSPLGQPMIYEQYF
>-|TRBJ1-5|TRBV11-2|-
TGTGCCAGCAGCCCAGGACAGCCCGGACGACAGCCCCAGCATTTT
CASSPGQPGRQPQHF
>-|TRBJ2-1|TRBV5-1|-
TGCGCCAGCTCGAAGGGACAGGGTCTAGCGGGACCCTACAATGAGCAGTTCTTC
CASSKGQGLAGPYNEQFF
>-|TRBJ2-3|TRBV29-1|few
TGCAGCGTCGGACCAGCGCTCCGGGATACGCAGTATTTT
CSVGPALRDTQYF